This TCR beta chain was captured by sequencing in a study of T-cell memory formation after mild COVID-19. Study as a whole: Clusters of TCRs were largely donor specific.

This CDR3 region has 12 residues. The germline V gene has CDR1 SGHTA and CDR2 FQGNSA. The ends were cut back, 9 bases at V and 1 base at J, with 9 bases in the middle. 5'RACE with constant-segment primers built TCRalpha and TCRbeta cDNA libraries with UMIs. MiXCR, run by TCRdb on the 5' RACE reads, gives a single entry per CDR3 protein. Of around 310,000 distinct CDR3 sequences in the sample, approximately 15% were seen once. This chain uses TRBV7-2 with TRBJ1-2; D remains ambiguous. Specimen: PBMCs or a T cell subset sorted from them (not recorded which). The source of this sequence is a man aged 18-30 years who had mild COVID-19 (a few samples of this study predate the infection). Cell type and time point are not known. CDR3 protein: CASRPGNYGYTF. The DNA of the CDR3 is TGTGCCAGTCGTCCGGGTAACTATGGCTACACCTTC.